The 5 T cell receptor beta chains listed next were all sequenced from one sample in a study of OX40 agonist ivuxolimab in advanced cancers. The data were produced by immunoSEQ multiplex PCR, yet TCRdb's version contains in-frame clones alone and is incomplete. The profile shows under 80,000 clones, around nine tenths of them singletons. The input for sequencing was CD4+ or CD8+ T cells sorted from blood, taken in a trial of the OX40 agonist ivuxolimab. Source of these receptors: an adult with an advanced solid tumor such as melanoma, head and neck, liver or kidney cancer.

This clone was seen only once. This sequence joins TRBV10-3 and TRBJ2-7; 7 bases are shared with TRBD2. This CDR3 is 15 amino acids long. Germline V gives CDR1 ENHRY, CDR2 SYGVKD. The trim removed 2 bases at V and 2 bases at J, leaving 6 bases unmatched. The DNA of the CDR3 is TGTGCCATCAGTGAGAGGGAGGGCATAACCTACGAGCAGTACTTC. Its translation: CAISEREGITYEQYF.

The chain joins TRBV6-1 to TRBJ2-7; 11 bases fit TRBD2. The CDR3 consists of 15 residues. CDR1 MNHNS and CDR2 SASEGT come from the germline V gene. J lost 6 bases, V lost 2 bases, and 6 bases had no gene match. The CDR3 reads CASSENSGRAPEQYF. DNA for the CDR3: TGTGCCAGCAGTGAAAATAGCGGGAGGGCCCCCGAGCAGTACTTC.

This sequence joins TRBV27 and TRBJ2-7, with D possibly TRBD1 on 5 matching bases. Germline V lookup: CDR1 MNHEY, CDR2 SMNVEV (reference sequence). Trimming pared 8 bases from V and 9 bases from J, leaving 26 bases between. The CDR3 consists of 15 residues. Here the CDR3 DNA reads TGTGCCAGCCCCCCCAATCCGAGCTATCGAAGGGGGCAGTACTTC. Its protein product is CASPPNPSYRRGQYF.

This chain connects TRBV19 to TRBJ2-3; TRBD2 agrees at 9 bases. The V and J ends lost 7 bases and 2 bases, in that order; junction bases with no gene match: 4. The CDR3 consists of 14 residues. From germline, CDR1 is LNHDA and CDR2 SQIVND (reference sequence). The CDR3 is CASTRTSATDTQYF. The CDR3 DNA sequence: TGTGCCAGTACCAGGACTAGCGCCACAGATACGCAGTATTTT.

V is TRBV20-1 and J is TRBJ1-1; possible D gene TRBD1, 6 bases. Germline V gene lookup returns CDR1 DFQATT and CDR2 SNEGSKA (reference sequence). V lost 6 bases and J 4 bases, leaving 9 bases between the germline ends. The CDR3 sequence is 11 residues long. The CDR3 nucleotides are TGCAGTGCGTTCAGGGGCACTGAAGCTTTCTTT. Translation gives CSAFRGTEAFF.